This T cell receptor (beta chain) was profiled in a study of cytotoxic CD8 clonotypes in ibrutinib-treated CLL. The protocol was immunoSEQ multiplex PCR, while the TCRdb copy is restricted to in-frame clones and leaves out a portion. The sample includes more than 60,000 clones, approximately 87% of them seen just once. The material sequenced was PBMCs, taken after 24 months of ibrutinib treatment. The receptor was isolated from a human donor with chronic lymphocytic leukemia.

CDR3 sequence: CASSQEGTSGADTQYF. DNA of the CDR3: TGCGCCAGCAGCCAAGAGGGGACTAGCGGGGCGGATACGCAGTATTTT. The rearrangement joins TRBV4-1 to TRBJ2-3, with TRBD2 identical over 13 bases. Germline V gene lookup returns CDR1 MGHRA and CDR2 YSYEKL. Trimming removed 0 bases from V and 6 bases from J; junction bases left unmatched: 3. This CDR3 has 16 amino acids.